Sequencing of this TCR beta chain was carried out in a study of T cell responses to AZD1222 COVID-19 vaccine. About the study: Timing groups of about 4 and about 12 weeks for second doses were pooled.

Study-level findings and limits: As reported, nearly half of all spike-specific TCRs target variant regions that are unmutated. Researchers took repertoire samples only after the peak T cell response had come. The breadth and depth of Spike-specific TCRs increased once two AZD1222 doses had been given.

Points on this clone: Its antigen is unidentified.

The CDR3 covers 15 residues. V was cut by 5 bases and J by 6 bases, with 16 bases left in between. CDR1 and CDR2 from the germline V gene are SGHVS and FQNEAQ. Profiled with immunoSEQ multiplex PCR; TCRdb holds only in-frame clones, not every one. The sample carries 45,000 to 55,000 clones, 84% recorded once. This rearrangement joins TRBV7-8 to TRBJ2-2; tentatively, D is TRBD1 (6 bases). Sequenced material: peripheral blood, taken on day 0 of AZD1222 vaccination. This clonotype was sampled from an adult in good health. The CDR3 region is CASSTINRASGELFF. CDR3 nucleotide sequence: TGTGCCAGCAGCACGATCAACAGGGCGTCCGGGGAGCTGTTTTTT. Combining the CDR3 with reference TRBV7-8 and TRBJ2-2 gives the whole variable domain GAGVSQSPRYKVAKRGQDVALRCDPISGHVSLFWYQQALGQGPEFLTYFQNEAQLDKSGLPSDRFFAERPEGSVSTLKIQRTQQEDSAVYLCASSTINRASGELFFGEGSRLTVL.